These 23 T cell receptor beta chains originate from one sample sequenced in a study of tumour-infiltrating T cells in Burkitt lymphoma. Profiling relied on immunoSEQ multiplex PCR, and the TCRdb table lists in-frame clones only, not all of them. This sample has 2,000 to 2,500 clones, with nearly 25% found just once. The sequenced sample was tumor tissue from a relapse. The receptors shown here come from a human donor with relapsed Burkitt lymphoma. Some clones in this sample may be carry-over from other donors' samples.

The V gene is TRBV5-6, the J gene TRBJ2-5; 8 bases map to TRBD1. The CDR3 sequence is 12 residues long. Losses at the gene ends were 0 bases for V and 9 bases for J; bases not matched to a gene: 1. Germline V gene lookup returns CDR1 SGHDT and CDR2 YYEEEE. The chain's CDR3 is CASSLGTGPQYF. The CDR3 DNA reads as TGTGCCAGCAGCTTGGGGACAGGGCCCCAGTACTTC.

This clone was counted a few times. The genes are TRBV6-1 and TRBJ1-5, with D unresolved. This CDR3 region has 17 residues. V was pared by 2 bases and J by 5 bases, with 19 bases between. CDR1 is MNHNS and CDR2 is SASEGT in the germline V gene. This chain's CDR3 is CASSEIYRWQEDQPQHF. The CDR3 DNA follows: TGTGCCAGCAGTGAAATTTATAGATGGCAGGAAGATCAGCCCCAGCATTTT.

This clone was observed a handful of times. V usage is TRBV5-4 and J usage is TRBJ2-7, with D perhaps TRBD2 (5 bases). This CDR3 spans 12 amino acids. The germline V gene encodes CDR1 SGHNT and CDR2 YYREEE (reference sequence). Trimming left V 4 bases short and J 6 bases short, with 11 bases between. DNA of the CDR3: TGTGCCAGCAGCCCGACGAGCGGCGAGCAGTACTTC. Encoded protein: CASSPTSGEQYF.

This clone has only a few counts. This chain joins TRBV7-3 and TRBJ1-1; 11 nucleotides align to TRBD1. Germline V gene lookup returns CDR1 SGHTA and CDR2 FQGTGA. CDR3 length: 13 residues. V shed 5 bases, J shed 7 bases, and the junction held 3 bases outside the gene matches. CDR3 residues: CASSPGTGGEAFF. Here the CDR3 DNA reads TGTGCCAGCAGCCCGGGGACAGGGGGTGAAGCTTTCTTT.

This clone ranks as large (0.1 to 1%). The V gene is TRBV19, the J gene TRBJ1-2, with 10 bases identical to TRBD1. Germline V gene data show CDR1 as LNHDA and CDR2 as SQIVND (reference sequence). V shed 5 bases, J shed 5 bases, and the junction held 5 bases outside the gene matches. The CDR3 totals 14 residues. CDR3 amino acids: CASSPGQGEYGYTF. CDR3 bases: TGTGCCAGTAGTCCCGGACAGGGGGAGTATGGCTACACCTTC.

This clone counts as large. The CDR3 protein is CASSYLPGQGADTQYF. The CDR3 region has the DNA TGTGCCAGCAGTTACCTTCCAGGGCAAGGAGCAGATACGCAGTATTTT. The chain combines TRBV6-5 with TRBJ2-3; D is perhaps TRBD1 (5 bases). CDR3 length: 16 residues. Trimming removed 2 bases from V and 4 bases from J, with 16 bases in between. Germline V gives CDR1 MNHEY, CDR2 SVGAGI.

This sequence joins TRBV2 and TRBJ1-4; D is unclear. V was trimmed by 7 bases and J by 3 bases, leaving 3 bases between them. CDR3 length: 11 residues. Germline V lookup: CDR1 SNHLY, CDR2 FYNNEI. For the CDR3, the DNA is TGTGCCAGCACCCCTAATGAAAAACTGTTTTTT. This translates into CASTPNEKLFF.

Judged by abundance, this clone is large. The chain has TRBV5-1 and TRBJ2-2; 8 positions agree with TRBD1. V shed 4 bases, J shed 5 bases, and the junction held 13 bases outside the gene matches. This CDR3 is 17 amino acids long. The germline gives CDR1 SGHRS, CDR2 YFSETQ. The CDR3 region is CASSPDYRGIVTGELFF. CDR3 in DNA: TGCGCCAGCAGCCCGGATTACAGGGGGATTGTGACCGGGGAGCTGTTTTTT.

The chain is built from TRBV28 and TRBJ2-1, with 10 bases lining up with TRBD2. Looked up from germline, CDR1 is MDHEN and CDR2 is SYDVKM. The ends lost 3 bases at V and 8 bases at J; junction bases unmatched: 10. There are 16 residues in the CDR3. The CDR3 DNA reads TGTGCCAGCAGTTTCGATAAGCGGGGGGGTCGTGATGAGCAGTTCTTC. Amino acids: CASSFDKRGGRDEQFF.

The chain recombines TRBV9 with TRBJ2-3; 8 nucleotides line up with TRBD2. CDR1 and CDR2 from the germline V gene are SGDLS and YYNGEE. With 4 bases clipped from V and 4 bases from J, the junction kept 11 bases outside the gene matches. CDR3 length equals 16 residues. In DNA, the CDR3 is TGTGCCAGCAGCCCCCAGACTAGCGAAGTGGCAGATACGCAGTATTTT. Translating it yields CASSPQTSEVADTQYF. Based on the CDR3 plus reference TRBV9 and TRBJ2-3, the full variable domain is DSGVTQTPKHLITATGQRVTLRCSPRSGDLSVYWYQQSLDQGLQFLIQYYNGEERAKGNILERFSAQQFPDLHSELNLSSLELGDSALYFCASSPQTSEVADTQYFGPGTRLTVL.

Within the sample, this clone is large. The gene calls are TRBV20-1 and TRBJ1-2, with D uncertain. Germline CDR1 and CDR2: DFQATT and SNEGSKA (reference sequence). CDR3 length: 9 residues. Trimming removed 7 bases at V and 4 bases at J, with 4 bases between. This CDR3 reads CSGPYGYTF. The CDR3, as DNA: TGCAGTGGCCCCTATGGCTACACCTTC.

The chain recombines TRBV30 with TRBJ2-7; 9 bases are shared with TRBD1. V trimming: 4 bases; J trimming: 6 bases; junction bases outside the gene matches: 7. CDR3 size: 13 residues. Per the germline V gene, CDR1 is GTSNPN and CDR2 is SVGIG (reference sequence). The CDR3 is CAWTNRGLGEQYF. The CDR3 DNA is TGTGCCTGGACCAACAGGGGGCTAGGCGAGCAGTACTTC.

This clone is large (0.1 to 1%) by share. The chain joins TRBV28 to TRBJ2-1, with D hard to call. The CDR3 has 12 amino acids. With 3 bases removed from V and 6 bases from J, the gap between germline ends came to 6 bases. Germline CDR1 MDHEN, CDR2 SYDVKM. Here the CDR3 reads CASSFPLNEQFF. The CDR3 region has the DNA TGTGCCAGCAGTTTTCCCCTCAATGAGCAGTTCTTC.

V gene TRBV9 combines with J gene TRBJ2-2, with D unclear. Germline-derived CDR1 and CDR2 are SGDLS and YYNGEE. With 7 bases removed from V and 1 base from J, the gap between germline ends came to 11 bases. The CDR3 spans 14 residues. The CDR3 bases are TGTGCCAGCTCAACACTTCTGAACACCGGGGAGCTGTTTTTT. Its translation is CASSTLLNTGELFF.

Worth noting for this clone: A far larger clone is off by one base, so a read error is likely. The genes are TRBV9 and TRBJ1-1, with D perhaps matching TRBD1 (5 bases). The CDR3 covers 12 residues. The germline CDR1 and CDR2 sequences are SGDLS and YYNGEE. The V gene lost 6 bases and the J gene lost 8 bases, with 14 bases spanning the gap. CDR3 sequence: CASNIPGGEAFF. CDR3 in DNA: TGTGCCAGCAACATCCCGGGGGGAGAAGCTTTCTTT.

The rearrangement joins TRBV28 to TRBJ2-1; the match to TRBD2 covers 7 bases. The CDR3 runs to 12 residues. The germline V gene has CDR1 MDHEN and CDR2 SYDVKM. V shed 8 bases, J shed 5 bases, and the junction held 3 bases outside the gene matches. This chain's CDR3 is CASGTKDNEQFF. The CDR3 DNA is TGTGCCAGCGGGACTAAGGACAATGAGCAGTTCTTC.

The V gene is TRBV5-1, the J gene TRBJ2-5; the match to TRBD2 covers 9 bases. V was pared by 4 bases and J by 0 bases, with 7 bases of the junction left unmatched. The germline V gene has CDR1 SGHRS and CDR2 YFSETQ. This CDR3 comprises 16 residues. Written as DNA, the CDR3 is TGCGCCAGCAGCCCCTCTAGCGGGGTCAACCAAGAGACCCAGTACTTC. This encodes CASSPSSGVNQETQYF.

This clone was counted only a few times. V gene TRBV5-4 combines with J gene TRBJ2-2, with D possibly being TRBD1 or TRBD2 (6 bases each). The CDR3 runs 15 residues. V lost 2 bases and J lost 1, with 9 bases in between. Germline loops: CDR1 SGHNT, CDR2 YYREEE (reference sequence). This chain's CDR3 is CASSFGGGNTGELFF. CDR3 sequence (DNA): TGTGCCAGCAGCTTCGGAGGGGGGAACACCGGGGAGCTGTTTTTT.

The chain couples TRBV9 to TRBJ2-1, with D perhaps assigned TRBD1 or TRBD2 (6 bases each). Looked up from germline, CDR1 is SGDLS and CDR2 is YYNGEE. Trimming pared 0 bases from V and 2 bases from J, leaving 9 bases between. CDR3 length: 15 amino acids. This CDR3 is CASSVGGGTYNEQFF. CDR3 in DNA: TGTGCCAGCAGCGTAGGAGGGGGGACCTACAATGAGCAGTTCTTC.

The rearrangement joins TRBV7-3 to TRBJ2-7; D could derive from TRBD1 or TRBD2 (5 bases each). V was cut by 5 bases and J by 6 bases, with 14 bases left in between. The CDR3 sequence is 13 residues long. Germline CDR1 and CDR2: SGHTA and FQGTGA. The CDR3 DNA is TGTGCCAGCAGCCGGGACCCCGGTCGCGAGCAGTACTTC. This encodes CASSRDPGREQYF.

This chain links TRBV11-1 with TRBJ2-7; 9 bases agree with TRBD1. Germline assignment: CDR1 SGHAT and CDR2 FQDESV (reference sequence). After removal of 5 bases from V and 3 bases from J, the junction contained 14 bases not matched to a gene. The CDR3 is 17 amino acids. The CDR3 reads CASSTSTTGGFFYEQYF. As DNA, the CDR3 is TGTGCCAGCAGCACTTCGACGACAGGGGGGTTCTTCTACGAGCAGTACTTC. Together with reference TRBV11-1 and TRBJ2-7, the CDR3 gives the full variable domain: EAEVAQSPRYKITEKSQAVAFWCDPISGHATLYWYRQILGQGPELLVQFQDESVVDDSQLPKDRFSAERLKGVDSTLKIQPAELGDSAMYLCASSTSTTGGFFYEQYFGPGTRLTVT.

In this sample, this clone turned up a few times. The J gene is TRBJ1-1, the V gene TRBV7-9, with D possibly being TRBD1 (5 bases). CDR1 is SEHNR and CDR2 is FQNEAQ in the germline V gene (reference sequence). V gave up 5 bases and J gave up 2 bases, with 12 bases separating them. The CDR3 extends over 14 amino acids. The CDR3 is CASSNRGYNTEAFF. In DNA, the CDR3 is TGTGCCAGCAGCAACCGGGGCTATAACACTGAAGCTTTCTTT.

The chain joins TRBV28 to TRBJ2-5; D perhaps matches TRBD1 (5 bases). The CDR3 spans 13 residues. Germline V lookup: CDR1 MDHEN, CDR2 SYDVKM. Trimming took off 6 bases at V and 4 bases at J, with 12 bases between the two ends. The CDR3 nucleotides read TGTGCCAGCAGGCACGCAGGGCCAGAGACCCAGTACTTC. This sequence encodes CASRHAGPETQYF.